The present T cell receptor beta chain was sequenced within a study of early T cells in non-severe SARS-CoV-2 infection. Overall study: Chains stayed unpaired after sequencing of bulk RNA from unsorted whole blood.

This clonotype was seen more than once but under ten times. The CDR3 loop spans 15 amino acids. The ends were cut back, 3 bases at V and 5 bases at J, with 17 bases in the middle. Germline lookup yields CDR1 KGHSH and CDR2 LQKENI. Individually, cDNA molecules had unique molecular identifiers attached to them. TCRdb fed the 5' RACE reads into MiXCR, producing one record per CDR3 protein. The top ten clones hold 4% to 5% of a sample with 64,000 or so distinct CDR3 sequences, approximately 14% of them seen once. This clonotype originated in an adult who was a healthcare worker with PCR-confirmed SARS-CoV-2 infection or an uninfected control (not recorded which). J is TRBJ2-7 and V is TRBV18; maybe TRBD1 (5 bases). The specimen sequenced was whole blood. The CDR3 nucleotides are TGTGCCAGCTCACCCAGTACAGGACAAATGAACGAGCAGTACTTC. Translated, it gives CASSPSTGQMNEQYF.